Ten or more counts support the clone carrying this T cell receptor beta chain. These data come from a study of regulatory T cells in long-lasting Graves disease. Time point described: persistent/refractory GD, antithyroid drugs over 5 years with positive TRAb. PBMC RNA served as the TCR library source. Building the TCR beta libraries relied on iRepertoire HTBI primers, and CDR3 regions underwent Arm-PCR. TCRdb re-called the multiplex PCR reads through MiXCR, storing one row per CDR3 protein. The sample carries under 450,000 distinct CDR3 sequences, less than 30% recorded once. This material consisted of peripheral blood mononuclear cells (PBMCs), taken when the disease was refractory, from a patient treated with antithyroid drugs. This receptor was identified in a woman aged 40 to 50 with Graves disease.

CDR3 sequence (DNA): TGTGCCACCAGTGATCCTCCCTGGGACGCCGGGGAGTGGCAGCCCCAGCATTTT. Amino acid sequence: CATSDPPWDAGEWQPQHF. The V and J genes are TRBV24-1 and TRBJ1-5; possibly TRBD1 for D (5 bases). The germline V gene encodes CDR1 KGHDR and CDR2 SFDVKD. This CDR3 is 18 amino acids long. Trimming shortened V by 3 bases and J by 7 bases, and 24 bases separated the two germline ends.